This T cell receptor (beta chain) was profiled in a study of blood T cells in healthy people across ages. A second about 7 to 12 cycle PCR used barcoded and J-beta primers. One entry per CDR3 protein results from TCRdb running MiXCR on the 5' RACE reads. The profile shows 850,000 or so distinct CDR3 sequences, 29% of them singletons. The CDR3 spans 13 residues. V was pared by 3 bases and J by 7 bases, with 15 bases between. Germline V lookup: CDR1 DFQATT, CDR2 SNEGSKA (reference sequence). General study findings and limits: The long-lived group displayed more naive CD4+ cells, plus higher diversity, than the aged donors did. The unknown donor CMV status may have confounded expanded clonotype changes.

This clonotype was recorded many times. Its cognate antigen is unknown. V gene TRBV20-1 combines with J gene TRBJ1-2; D is undetermined. The receptor's source is a woman older than 75 in good health. The specimen was blood. The CDR3 coding sequence is TGCAGTGCTAGTCTTAAAGGGTCCGCTGGCTACACCTTC. Translation gives CSASLKGSAGYTF.